This T cell receptor beta chain derives from a study of T cells after posttransplantation cyclophosphamide. A remark on this clone: Its target is unknown.

Notes on the study in general: Skin or GI-infiltrating T cells shared few TRB sequences with blood.

The CDR3 contains 15 residues. A marrow graft followed busulfan-fludarabine conditioning, with cyclophosphamide on days +3 and +4. Repertoires were generated with immunoSEQ multiplex PCR, while TCRdb's copy carries only in-frame clones and drops some. The profile shows 1,500 to 2,000 clones, just under 80% of them singletons. The clonotype comes from a young adult male patient who received an allogeneic stem cell transplant from a related donor, was CMV-positive, and had acute GVHD only. Some T cells may be the graft donor's. The sample here was PBMCs, taken 300 days after allogeneic stem cell transplant with posttransplant cyclophosphamide. This chain joins TRBV21-1 and TRBJ2-2; the D segment call TRBD1 is taken from the table without a DNA check. TRBV21-1 counts as a pseudogene. The CDR3 bases are TGTGCCAGCAGCACCGGCAGGGGGGACACCGGGGAGCTGTTTTTT. It is translated as CASSTGRGDTGELFF.